Listed below are T cell receptor beta chains from one sample, sequenced in a study of technical replicates of blood from a few donors. Sequencing used immunoSEQ multiplex PCR; TCRdb keeps in-frame clones, though not all of them. The sample comprises around 29,000 clones, more than 90% of which are singletons, and approximately 4.5% rests with the top ten. Material for sequencing was PBMCs. These receptors were obtained from a human donor in good health. Some clones in this sample may be carry-over from other donors' samples. Both conserved end residues are part of each CDR3. D genes are given only for firm matches. Clone size is not always given. Where it is, it says once, few, many or a class for expanded clones.

-	-	TRBJ2-7	TRBV6-5	14	TGTGCCAGCAGTTACTCAGGGAGCTCCTACGAGCAGTACTTC	CASSYSGSSYEQYF
-	-	TRBJ2-5	TRBV25-1	13	TGTGCCAGCAGTGCTTGGGAGAAAGAGACCCAGTACTTC	CASSAWEKETQYF
-	-	TRBJ2-1	TRBV2	13	TGTGCCAGAACCTGGCTAGCGTCCAATGAGCAGTTCTTC	CARTWLASNEQFF
TRBD1	-	TRBJ1-2	TRBV30	13	TGTGCCTGGAGTGTTCAGGGGGGTTTGAGCTACACCTTC	CAWSVQGGLSYTF
TRBD2	-	TRBJ2-5	TRBV5-4	16	TGTGCCAGCAGCAAAACTAGCGGGGGGGCCTCGGAGACCCAGTACTTC	CASSKTSGGASETQYF
TRBD1	-	TRBJ1-4	TRBV7-2	15	TGTGCCAGCAGCTTGGGACAGGGGGCTAATGAAAAACTGTTTTTT	CASSLGQGANEKLFF
-	-	TRBJ1-5	TRBV21-1	16	TGTGCCAGCAGCATCCCCGCCGGGACAGACAATCAGCCCCAGCATTTT	CASSIPAGTDNQPQHF
-	-	TRBJ2-7	TRBV27	12	TGTGCCAGCAGTTCCCACTCCTACGAGCAGTACTTC	CASSSHSYEQYF
TRBD1	-	TRBJ2-3	TRBV29-1	15	TGCAGCGCCGCCGTTAAACAGGGGGCTCAAGATACGCAGTATTTT	CSAAVKQGAQDTQYF
-	-	TRBJ1-4	TRBV9	13	TGTGCCAGCAGCCCAAGCAGGAACGAAAAACTGTTTTTT	CASSPSRNEKLFF
-	once	TRBJ2-5	TRBV15	17	TGTGCCACCAGCAGAGGGGAGGCGGGCCAGCTGGTGGGGACCCAGTACTTC	CATSRGEAGQLVGTQYF
-	-	TRBJ2-1	TRBV9	15	TGTGCCAGCAGCGTAAGGCGGGGCGCGTTGGATGAGCAGTTCTTC	CASSVRRGALDEQFF
-	-	TRBJ2-7	TRBV7-8	14	TGTGCCAGCAGCTTAGGGGCGTCCCCGCCTGGGCAGTACTTC	CASSLGASPPGQYF
-	-	TRBJ1-6	TRBV4-1	15	TGCGCCAGCAGCACTAGTCAGTCCTATAATTCACCCCTCCACTTT	CASSTSQSYNSPLHF
TRBD1	-	TRBJ2-7	TRBV2	15	TGTGCCAGCAGATCCGGGACAGTCTCTACCTACGAGCAGTACTTC	CASRSGTVSTYEQYF
TRBD1	-	TRBJ1-5	TRBV5-6	13	TGTGCCAGCAGTTGGGACAGGGCCCAGCCCCAGCATTTT	CASSWDRAQPQHF
TRBD2	-	TRBJ2-7	TRBV2	14	TGTGCCAGCAGCGGACTAGCGGGGGGTTTAGAGCAGTACTTC	CASSGLAGGLEQYF
TRBD2	-	TRBJ2-1	TRBV7-9	17	TGTGCCAGCAGCTCTTCTAGCGGGGGTGTGGGGGGTCATGAGCAGTTCTTC	CASSSSSGGVGGHEQFF
-	-	TRBJ1-4	TRBV7-2	15	TGTGCCAGCAGCACCCGACAGTCCCCGAACGAAAAACTGTTTTTT	CASSTRQSPNEKLFF
TRBD2	-	TRBJ2-5	TRBV2	18	TGTGCCAGCTACCGGGGGTGGGGACTAGCGGGGGTCCAAGAGACCCAGTACTTC	CASYRGWGLAGVQETQYF
TRBD1	-	TRBJ1-2	TRBV7-3	14	TGTGCCAGCAGCCCCGGGACAGCTAACTATGGCTACACCTTC	CASSPGTANYGYTF
-	-	TRBJ1-2	TRBV23-1	11	TGCGCCAGCAAAGAGAACTATGGCTACACCTTC	CASKENYGYTF